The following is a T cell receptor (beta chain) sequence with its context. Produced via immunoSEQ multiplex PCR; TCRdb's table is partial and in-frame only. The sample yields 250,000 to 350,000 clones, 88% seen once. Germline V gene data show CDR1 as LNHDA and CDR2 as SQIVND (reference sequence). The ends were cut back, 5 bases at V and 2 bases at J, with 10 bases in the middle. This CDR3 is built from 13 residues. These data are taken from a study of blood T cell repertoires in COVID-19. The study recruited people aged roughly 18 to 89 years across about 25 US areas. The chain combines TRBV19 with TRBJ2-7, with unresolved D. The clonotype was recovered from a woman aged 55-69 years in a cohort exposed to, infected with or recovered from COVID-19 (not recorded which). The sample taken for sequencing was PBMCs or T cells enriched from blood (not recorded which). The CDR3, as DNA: TGTGCCAGTAGTCCTCATGGCCCCTACGAGCAGTACTTC. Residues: CASSPHGPYEQYF.